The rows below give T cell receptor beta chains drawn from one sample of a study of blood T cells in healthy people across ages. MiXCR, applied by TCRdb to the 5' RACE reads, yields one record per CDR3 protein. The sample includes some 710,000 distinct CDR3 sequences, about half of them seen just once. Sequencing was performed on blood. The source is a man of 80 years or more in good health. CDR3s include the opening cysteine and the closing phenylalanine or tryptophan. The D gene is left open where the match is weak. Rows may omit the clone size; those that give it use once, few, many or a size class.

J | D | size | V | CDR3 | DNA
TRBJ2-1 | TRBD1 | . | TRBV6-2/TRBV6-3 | CASSLSDRGIRSYNEQFF | TGTGCCAGCAGCCTATCGGACAGGGGAATAAGATCCTACAATGAGCAGTTCTTC
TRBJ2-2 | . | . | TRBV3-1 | CASSPLARELFF | TGTGCCAGCAGCCCGTTGGCCAGGGAGCTGTTTTTT
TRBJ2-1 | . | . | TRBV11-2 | CASSLGVPGPNYNEQFF | TGTGCCAGCAGCTTGGGCGTTCCGGGGCCTAACTACAATGAGCAGTTCTTC
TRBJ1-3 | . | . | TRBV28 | CASSSPGVFGGNTIYF | TGTGCCAGCAGTTCCCCCGGTGTCTTTGGTGGAAACACCATATATTTT
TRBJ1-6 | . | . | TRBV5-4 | CASSLVRGGDSPLHF | TGTGCCAGCAGCTTGGTACGGGGTGGGGATTCACCCCTCCACTTT
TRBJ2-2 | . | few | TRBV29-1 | CSVDGGSNTGELFF | TGCAGCGTTGATGGCGGGTCGAACACCGGGGAGCTGTTTTTT
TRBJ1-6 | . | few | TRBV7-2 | CASSHTTYNSPLHF | TGTGCCAGCAGCCACACGACCTATAATTCACCCCTCCACTTT
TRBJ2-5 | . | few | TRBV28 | CASSFYGLQETQYF | TGTGCCAGCAGTTTCTATGGACTACAAGAGACCCAGTACTTC
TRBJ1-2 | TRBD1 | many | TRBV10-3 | CAIGTGRGYTF | TGTGCCATCGGGACAGGGCGAGGCTACACCTTC
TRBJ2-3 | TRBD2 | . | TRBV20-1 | CSARDEGLAGDGDTQYF | TGCAGTGCTAGAGACGAGGGCCTAGCGGGAGACGGGGATACGCAGTATTTT
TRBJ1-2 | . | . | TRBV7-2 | CASSSPSDGYTF | TGTGCCAGCAGCTCACCTTCAGATGGCTACACCTTC
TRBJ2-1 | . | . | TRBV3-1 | CASSWLLKGNEQFF | TGTGCCAGCAGCTGGCTGTTAAAAGGGAATGAGCAGTTCTTC
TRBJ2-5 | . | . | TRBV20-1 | CSARLPARETQYF | TGCAGTGCTAGGCTTCCAGCCCGGGAGACCCAGTACTTC
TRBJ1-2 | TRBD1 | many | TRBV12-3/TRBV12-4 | CASSPGTANYGYTF | TGTGCCAGCAGTCCCGGGACAGCTAACTATGGCTACACCTTC
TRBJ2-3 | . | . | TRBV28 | CASSLLRLQKNADTQYF | TGTGCCAGCAGTTTATTACGCCTTCAAAAGAACGCAGATACGCAGTATTTT
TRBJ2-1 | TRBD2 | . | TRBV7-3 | CASSSSSGSGRKFF | TGTGCCAGCAGCTCCTCTAGCGGGAGTGGGCGAAAGTTCTTC
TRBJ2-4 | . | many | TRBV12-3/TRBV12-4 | CASTLGVTKNIQYF | TGTGCCAGCACTCTAGGGGTAACCAAAAACATTCAGTACTTC
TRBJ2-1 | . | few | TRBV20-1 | CSARDLKDEQFF | TGCAGTGCTAGAGATCTTAAGGATGAGCAGTTCTTC
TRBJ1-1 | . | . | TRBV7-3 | CASSLTYGQQNTEAFF | TGTGCCAGCAGCTTAACATACGGACAGCAGAACACTGAAGCTTTCTTT
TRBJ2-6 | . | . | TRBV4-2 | CASSQGRFSGANVLTF | TGTGCCAGCAGCCAAGGAAGATTTTCTGGGGCCAACGTCCTGACTTTC
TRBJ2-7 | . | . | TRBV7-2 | CASSSFGGLGNEQYF | TGTGCCAGCAGCTCGTTCGGGGGCTTGGGGAATGAGCAGTACTTC
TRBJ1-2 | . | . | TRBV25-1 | CASSEPGRSYGYTF | TGTGCCAGCAGTGAACCTGGGAGGAGCTATGGCTACACCTTC
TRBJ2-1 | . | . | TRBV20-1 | CSSSYGTSYNEQFF | TGCAGCTCCTCGTACGGCACCTCCTACAATGAGCAGTTCTTC
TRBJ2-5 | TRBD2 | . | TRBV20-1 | CSAQILAVNIETQYF | TGCAGTGCTCAAATACTAGCGGTAAATATAGAGACCCAGTACTTC
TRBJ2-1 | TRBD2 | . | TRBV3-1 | CASSQRAGAYNEQFF | TGTGCCAGCAGCCAACGAGCGGGAGCCTACAATGAGCAGTTCTTC